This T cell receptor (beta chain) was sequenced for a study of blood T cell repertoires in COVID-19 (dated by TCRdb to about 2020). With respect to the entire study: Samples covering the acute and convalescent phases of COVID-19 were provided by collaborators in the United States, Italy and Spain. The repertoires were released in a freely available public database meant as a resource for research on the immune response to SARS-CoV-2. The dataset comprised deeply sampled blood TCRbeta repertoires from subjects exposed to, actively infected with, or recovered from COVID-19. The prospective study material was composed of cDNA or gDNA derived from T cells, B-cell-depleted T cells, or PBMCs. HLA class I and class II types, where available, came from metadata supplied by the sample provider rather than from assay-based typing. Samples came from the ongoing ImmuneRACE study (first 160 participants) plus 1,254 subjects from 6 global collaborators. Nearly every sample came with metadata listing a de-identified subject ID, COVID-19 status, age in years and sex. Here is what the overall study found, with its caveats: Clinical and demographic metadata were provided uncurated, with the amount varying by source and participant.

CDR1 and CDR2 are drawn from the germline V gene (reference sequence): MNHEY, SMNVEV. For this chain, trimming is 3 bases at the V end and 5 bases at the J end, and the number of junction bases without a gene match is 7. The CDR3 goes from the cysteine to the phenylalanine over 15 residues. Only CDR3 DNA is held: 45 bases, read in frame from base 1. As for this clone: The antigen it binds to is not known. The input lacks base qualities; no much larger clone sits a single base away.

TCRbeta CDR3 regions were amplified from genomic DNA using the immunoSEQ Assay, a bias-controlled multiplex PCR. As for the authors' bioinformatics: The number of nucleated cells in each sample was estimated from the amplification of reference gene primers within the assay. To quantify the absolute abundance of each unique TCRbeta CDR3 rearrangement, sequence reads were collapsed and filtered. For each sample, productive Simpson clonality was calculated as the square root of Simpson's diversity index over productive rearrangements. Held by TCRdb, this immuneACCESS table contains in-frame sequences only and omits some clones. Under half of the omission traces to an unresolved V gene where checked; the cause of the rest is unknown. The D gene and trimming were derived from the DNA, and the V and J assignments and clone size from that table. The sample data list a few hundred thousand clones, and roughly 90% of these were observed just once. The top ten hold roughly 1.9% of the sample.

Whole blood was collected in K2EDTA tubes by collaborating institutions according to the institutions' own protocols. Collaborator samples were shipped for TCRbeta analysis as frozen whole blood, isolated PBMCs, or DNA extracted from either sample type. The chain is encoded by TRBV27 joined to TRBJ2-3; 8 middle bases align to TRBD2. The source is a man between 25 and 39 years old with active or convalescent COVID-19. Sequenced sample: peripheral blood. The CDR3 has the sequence CASSLARGGGDTQYF. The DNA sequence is TGTGCCAGCAGTTTGGCTCGGGGGGGCGGAGATACGCAGTATTTT.